Here is one T cell receptor (beta chain) with its context. In the PCR, 60 Vbeta and 13 Jbeta primers were used. Libraries were prepared by immunoSEQ multiplex PCR; TCRdb keeps only in-frame clonotypes and omits some of them. The sample holds fewer than 250,000 clones, approximately 80% seen once. The sample belongs to a study of cytomegalovirus exposure and HLA in healthy donors. This CDR3 contains 15 residues. CDR1 and CDR2 (germline): SGDLS, YYNGEE. Trimming shortened V by 3 bases and J by 2 bases, and 12 bases separated the two germline ends. The specimen sequenced was PBMCs. The chain combines TRBV9 with TRBJ1-5; TRBD1 is a possible D gene (5 bases). The clonotype originates from a boy younger than 10 in good health and CMV-seronegative. This CDR3 is CASSADGGGNQPQHF. CDR3 sequence (DNA): TGTGCCAGCAGCGCCGACGGAGGGGGCAATCAGCCCCAGCATTTT.